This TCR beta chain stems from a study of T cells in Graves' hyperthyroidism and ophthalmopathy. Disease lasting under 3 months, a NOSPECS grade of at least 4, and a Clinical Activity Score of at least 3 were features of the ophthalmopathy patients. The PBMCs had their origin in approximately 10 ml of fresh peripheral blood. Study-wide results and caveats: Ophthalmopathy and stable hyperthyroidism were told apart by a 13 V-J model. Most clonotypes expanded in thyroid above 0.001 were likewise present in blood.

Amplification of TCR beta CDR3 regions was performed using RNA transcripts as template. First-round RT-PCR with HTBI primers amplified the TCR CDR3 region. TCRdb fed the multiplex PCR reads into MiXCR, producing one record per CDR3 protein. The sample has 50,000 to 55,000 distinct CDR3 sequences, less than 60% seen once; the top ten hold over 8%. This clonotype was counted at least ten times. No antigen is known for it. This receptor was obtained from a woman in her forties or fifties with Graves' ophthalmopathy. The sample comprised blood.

Here the CDR3 DNA reads TGTGCTAGTGGTTTGGTGGGACAGGGCACAGATACGCAGTATTTT. This translates into CASGLVGQGTDTQYF. The chain couples TRBV12-5 to TRBJ2-3; 8 bases are shared with TRBD1. Germline lookup yields CDR1 LGHNT and CDR2 FRNRAP. Germline trimming cut 0 bases from V and 1 base from J; bases unmatched to any gene: 0. This CDR3 region has 15 residues.